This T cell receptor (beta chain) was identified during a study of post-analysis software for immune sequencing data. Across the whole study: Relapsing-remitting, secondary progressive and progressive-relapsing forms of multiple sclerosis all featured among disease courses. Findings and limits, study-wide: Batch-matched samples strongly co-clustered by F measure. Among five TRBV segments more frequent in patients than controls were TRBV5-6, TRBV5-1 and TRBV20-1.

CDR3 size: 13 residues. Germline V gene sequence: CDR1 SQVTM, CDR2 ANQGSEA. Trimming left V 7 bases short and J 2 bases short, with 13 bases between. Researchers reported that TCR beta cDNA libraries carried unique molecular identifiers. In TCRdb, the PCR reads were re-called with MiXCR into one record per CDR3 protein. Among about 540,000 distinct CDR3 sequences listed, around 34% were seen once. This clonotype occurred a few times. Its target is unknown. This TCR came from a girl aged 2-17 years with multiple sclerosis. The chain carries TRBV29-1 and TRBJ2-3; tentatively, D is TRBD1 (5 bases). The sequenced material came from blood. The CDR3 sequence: CSGGLPLTDTQYF. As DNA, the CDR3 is TGCAGCGGGGGCCTACCTCTCACAGATACGCAGTATTTT.